This T cell receptor beta chain was retrieved from a study of blood T cell repertoires in COVID-19. The count of this clone is one. In the original processing: From reference gene primer amplification, estimates of nucleated cell counts were derived. The assay was immunoSEQ multiplex PCR, and TCRdb's table has in-frame clones only and misses some. V, J and clone size were drawn from that table, and D and trimming were deduced from the DNA. The sample lists around 120,000 clones; 80% to 90% were seen once. The germline V gene has CDR1 KGHSH and CDR2 LQKENI. Trimming left V 4 bases short and J 6 bases short, with 19 bases between. The length of the CDR3 is 15 residues.

Sequencing input: peripheral blood. The chain is built from TRBV18 and TRBJ2-7; TRBD2 is a possible D gene (6 bases). This receptor was identified in a woman aged 50 to 65 with active or convalescent COVID-19. In DNA, the CDR3 is TGTGCCAGCTCACAATCGGGACTCCCACCCTCCGAGCAGTACTTC. Amino acids: CASSQSGLPPSEQYF.